The 6 T cell receptor beta chains reported below all come from one sample, sequenced in a study of low-dose radiotherapy and immunotherapy resistance in tumors. Covering alpha and beta chains, TRAV- and TRBV-specific primers were used for the first-strand cDNA. TCRs were amplified for approximately 21 PCR cycles with a constant-region primer and V-primer adapter. Each CDR3 protein is one row after TCRdb ran MiXCR on the reads. This sample carries some 100,000 distinct CDR3 sequences, around a fifth of them seen once, and the ten largest clones take more than 10%. Documented time point: after trial treatment. Specified treatment: LDRT plus nivolumab, ipilimumab, low-dose cyclophosphamide and aspirin (RACIN trial). The input for sequencing was PBMCs, taken after low-dose radiotherapy plus immunotherapy. These receptors originate from a female donor with ovarian cancer.

This clonotype was recorded at least ten times. The chain combines TRBV10-3 with TRBJ2-3, with a weak D call TRBD2 (5 bases). CDR1 and CDR2 from the germline V gene are ENHRY and SYGVKD. CDR3 length: 17 amino acids. Trimming shortened V by 4 bases and J by 3 bases, and 20 bases separated the two germline ends. CDR3 sequence (DNA): TGTGCCATCAGTGGACACCTCGGGGTTGGGTCAACAGATACGCAGTATTTT. This translates into CAISGHLGVGSTDTQYF.

This clonotype was counted at least ten times. V is TRBV7-9 and J is TRBJ2-1; the D gene is possibly TRBD1 (6 bases). This CDR3 spans 14 amino acids. CDR1 is SEHNR and CDR2 is FQNEAQ in the germline V gene (reference sequence). Trimming left V 5 bases short and J 9 bases short, with 17 bases between. CDR3 protein: CASSRNQQGTEQFF. The CDR3 DNA sequence: TGTGCCAGCAGCCGAAATCAACAGGGTACTGAGCAGTTCTTC.

About this clonotype itself: A read error may be the cause here, since a much bigger clone is one base away. The chain carries TRBV5-1 and TRBJ2-5, with TRBD1 matching over 9 bases. V gave up 2 bases and J gave up 8 bases; unmatched junction bases: 7. Germline V CDR1 and CDR2: SGHRS, YFSETQ. This CDR3 contains 14 residues. The CDR3 loop reads CASSFDRGDDTQYF. CDR3 sequence (DNA): TGCGCCAGCAGCTTCGACAGGGGGGATGACACCCAGTACTTC.

The chain has TRBV6-2 or TRBV6-3 and TRBJ2-1, with 14 bases identical to TRBD2. V lost 6 bases to trimming and J lost 6 bases; unmatched junction nucleotides: 7. This CDR3 contains 16 residues. The germline gives CDR1 MNHEY, CDR2 SVGEGT. The CDR3: CASREGLAGVSNEQFF. In DNA form, the CDR3 reads TGTGCCAGCAGAGAGGGACTAGCGGGAGTATCCAATGAGCAGTTCTTC.

This clonotype has at least ten counts. The rearrangement joins TRBV10-3 to TRBJ2-1, with 11 bases lining up with TRBD2. V was clipped by 0 bases and J by 5 bases; unmatched bases: 3. Germline-derived CDR1 and CDR2 are ENHRY and SYGVKD. CDR3 length: 16 amino acids. The CDR3 nucleotides are TGTGCCATCAGTGAGTCGACTAGCGGGGTGGACAATGAGCAGTTCTTC. It encodes CAISESTSGVDNEQFF.

As to this clonotype: Given a far larger clone just one base away, this is likely a sequencing read error. This chain links TRBV6-2 or TRBV6-3 with TRBJ2-7; TRBD2 aligns across 8 bases. Trimming cost V 4 bases and J 7 bases; bases outside gene matches: 21. The CDR3 contains 18 residues. The germline V gene encodes CDR1 MNHEY and CDR2 SVGEGT. CDR3 DNA sequence: TGTGCCAGCAGTTTCCACACCGGGAGCGGGAGTTCCTACAATGAGCAGTACTTC. Translation gives CASSFHTGSGSSYNEQYF.